Listed here are 26 T cell receptor beta chains from one sample, sequenced in a study of cytomegalovirus exposure and HLA in healthy donors. Use of 60 Vbeta and 13 Jbeta primers characterized the PCR. Sequencing used immunoSEQ multiplex PCR; TCRdb keeps in-frame clones, though not all of them. Of about 180,000 clones listed, 82% are singletons. The specimen sequenced was PBMCs. The receptors were sampled from a man in his forties or fifties in good health and CMV-seronegative.

The chain has TRBV7-2 and TRBJ2-4, with a weak D call TRBD1 (6 bases). The CDR3 is made up of 16 amino acids. Trimming removed 5 bases at V and 0 bases at J, with 14 bases between. Germline-derived CDR1 and CDR2 are SGHTA and FQGNSA. For the CDR3, the DNA is TGTGCCAGCAGCCACGGGACAAATCTAGCCAAAAACATTCAGTACTTC. It specifies CASSHGTNLAKNIQYF. The variable domain in full, with the rest retrieved from reference TRBV7-2 and TRBJ2-4, is GAGVSQSPSNKVTEKGKDVELRCDPISGHTALYWYRQSLGQGLEFLIYFQGNSAPDKSGLPSDRFSAERTGGSVSTLTIQRTQQEDSAVYLCASSHGTNLAKNIQYFGAGTRLSVL.

This clone was detected once. The gene calls are TRBV15 and TRBJ2-1; D remains ambiguous. The CDR3 length is 15 residues. CDR1 is LNHNV and CDR2 is YYDKDF in the germline V gene (reference sequence). V dropped 3 bases and J dropped 12 bases, with 21 bases sitting between them. The CDR3 here is CATSSAFGQFRRQFF. In DNA, the CDR3 is TGTGCCACCAGCAGCGCCTTCGGCCAGTTTAGGAGGCAGTTCTTC.

The sample holds one count of this clone. The CDR3 region is CASSEGGIRTDTQYF. The CDR3 DNA reads as TGTGCCAGCAGTGAGGGCGGGATTAGGACAGATACGCAGTATTTT. The chain links TRBV6-4 to TRBJ2-3; perhaps TRBD2 as D (6 bases). Trimming cost V 3 bases and J 3 bases, with 13 bases left between them. CDR1 and CDR2 from the germline V gene are MRHNA and SNTAGT. The CDR3 is 15 amino acids.

The gene calls are TRBV30 and TRBJ2-7, with D possibly matching TRBD1 (6 bases). V gave up 8 bases and J gave up 2 bases, with 10 bases separating them. The CDR3 sequence is 11 residues long. Germline-derived CDR1 and CDR2 are GTSNPN and SVGIG (reference sequence). The CDR3, as DNA: TGTGCCGTCCGGGACACCTACGAGCAGTACTTC. The encoded protein is CAVRDTYEQYF.

This chain links TRBV11-3 with TRBJ2-5, with 9 nucleotides matching TRBD1. The CDR3 is 20 amino acids. V lost 5 bases to trimming and J lost 0 bases; unmatched junction nucleotides: 19. The germline V gene encodes CDR1 SGHNT and CDR2 YENEEA. This CDR3 is CASSPGQGRGFGEDQETQYF. The CDR3 DNA reads TGTGCCAGCAGCCCGGGACAGGGAAGGGGTTTCGGGGAGGACCAAGAGACCCAGTACTTC.

The chain has TRBV4-3 and TRBJ2-1, with a tentative D call TRBD1 (6 bases). V lost 1 base and J lost 6, with 13 bases in between. The CDR3 is 15 residues long. Germline V lookup: CDR1 LGHNA, CDR2 YSLEER. This CDR3 is CASSQGAGEANEQFF. DNA of the CDR3: TGCGCCAGCAGCCAAGGGGCAGGGGAAGCCAATGAGCAGTTCTTC.

This clone was recorded a few times. This rearrangement joins TRBV5-5 to TRBJ2-7; D is possibly TRBD1 (6 bases). Per the germline V gene, CDR1 is SGHKS and CDR2 is YYEKEE (reference sequence). The ends were cut back, 0 bases at V and 13 bases at J, with 14 bases in the middle. There are 12 residues in the CDR3. CDR3 coding DNA: TGTGCCAGCAGCTTGGCAAACAGGGCCGCCTACTTC. This sequence encodes CASSLANRAAYF. Combining the CDR3 with reference TRBV5-5 and TRBJ2-7 gives the whole variable domain DAGVTQSPTHLIKTRGQQVTLRCSPISGHKSVSWYQQVLGQGPQFIFQYYEKEERGRGNFPDRFSARQFPNYSSELNVNALLLGDSALYLCASSLANRAAYFGPGTRLTVT.

The V call is TRBV19, the J call TRBJ1-4; D gene uncertain. With 7 bases removed from V and 0 bases from J, the gap between germline ends came to 12 bases. The CDR3 contains 15 residues. CDR1 LNHDA and CDR2 SQIVND come from the germline V gene (reference sequence). The CDR3: CASKRESTTNEKLFF. Here the CDR3 DNA reads TGTGCCAGTAAGCGGGAATCGACAACTAATGAAAAACTGTTTTTT.

V and J are TRBV27 and TRBJ2-3, with 7 bases matching TRBD2. The CDR3 contains 17 residues. CDR1 and CDR2 from the germline V gene are MNHEY and SMNVEV (reference sequence). Losses at the gene ends were 6 bases for V and 5 bases for J; bases not matched to a gene: 17. The CDR3 DNA sequence: TGTGCCAGCAGACGACCCGTTTGGGACTACCTAGGAGATACGCAGTATTTT. It codes for CASRRPVWDYLGDTQYF.

V and J are TRBV5-5 and TRBJ2-5; D is undetermined. Germline V gene data show CDR1 as SGHKS and CDR2 as YYEKEE (reference sequence). The CDR3 covers 12 residues. V gave up 4 bases and J gave up 5 bases, with 9 bases separating them. CDR3 nucleotide sequence: TGTGCCAGCAGCGAGTGGTCTGAGACCCAGTACTTC. It specifies CASSEWSETQYF.

V and J are TRBV2 and TRBJ1-6; D is unclear. The CDR3 extends over 12 amino acids. Looked up from germline, CDR1 is SNHLY and CDR2 is FYNNEI. V lost 7 bases to trimming and J lost 10 bases, with 11 bases between them. The CDR3 DNA follows: TGTGCCAGCACCTCCTCTGGCTCACCCCTCCACTTT. It specifies CASTSSGSPLHF.

J is TRBJ1-3 and V is TRBV29-1, with 7 nucleotides matching TRBD1. Germline values: CDR1 SQVTM, CDR2 ANQGSEA. The CDR3 length is 14 residues. V gave up 3 bases and J gave up 2 bases; unmatched junction bases: 4. The CDR3 protein is CSVDGRGTGNTIYF. CDR3 nucleotides: TGCAGCGTTGATGGCAGGGGGACTGGAAACACCATATATTTT.

The gene calls are TRBV4-1 and TRBJ2-3; TRBD2 is a possible D gene (5 bases). This CDR3 is built from 15 residues. Trimming stripped 4 bases from V and 5 bases from J, with 16 bases between. Per the germline V gene, CDR1 is MGHRA and CDR2 is YSYEKL. The CDR3 region is CASSPRTASGDTQYF. CDR3 DNA sequence: TGCGCCAGCAGCCCTAGGACTGCCTCGGGAGATACGCAGTATTTT.

In its sample, this clone was seen a few times. J is TRBJ1-4 and V is TRBV28; TRBD1 aligns across 9 bases. Per germline, CDR1 MDHEN and CDR2 SYDVKM. V lost 4 bases, J lost 7 bases, and 10 bases stayed unmatched. There are 16 residues in the CDR3. The CDR3 nucleotides are TGTGCCAGCAGTTCGGGGGGGACAGGGTCGGGTGAAAAACTGTTTTTT. Translation gives CASSSGGTGSGEKLFF. Full variable domain (remainder filled in from reference TRBV28 and TRBJ1-4): DVKVTQSSRYLVKRTGEKVFLECVQDMDHENMFWYRQDPGLGLRLIYFSYDVKMKEKGDIPEGYSVSREKKERFSLILESASTNQTSMYLCASSSGGTGSGEKLFFGSGTQLSVL.

V gene TRBV7-9 combines with J gene TRBJ1-4, with D tentatively TRBD1 (6 bases). In germline, CDR1 is SEHNR, CDR2 FQNEAQ (reference sequence). The CDR3 has 14 residues. V was pared by 3 bases and J by 4 bases, with 9 bases between. CDR3 protein: CASSFGQLNEKLFF. The CDR3 DNA reads as TGTGCCAGCAGCTTTGGACAGCTTAATGAAAAACTGTTTTTT.

The rearrangement uses TRBV5-1 and TRBJ2-1; 8 bases line up with TRBD1. Trimming cost V 4 bases and J 8 bases; bases outside gene matches: 11. Looked up from germline, CDR1 is SGHRS and CDR2 is YFSETQ. CDR3 length equals 15 residues. CDR3 protein: CASSPGGAGFDEQFF. For the CDR3, the DNA is TGCGCCAGCAGCCCAGGGGGCGCCGGGTTCGATGAGCAGTTCTTC.

This chain's CDR3 is CASTLDRPHGYTF. The CDR3 DNA reads as TGTGCCAGCACCCTGGACAGGCCCCATGGCTACACCTTC. The chain carries TRBV6-1 and TRBJ1-2; 7 bases are a match to TRBD1. The CDR3 runs to 13 residues. CDR1 MNHNS and CDR2 SASEGT come from the germline V gene. Trimming at V came to 7 bases and at J to 6 bases, leaving 8 bases not matched to a gene.

CDR3 in DNA: TGTGCCAGCAGCTCCCAGGTCCAGATTTACACTGAAGCTTTCTTT. Translating it yields CASSSQVQIYTEAFF. V usage is TRBV21-1 and J usage is TRBJ1-1; the listed D gene, TRBD1, was not tested against the DNA. TRBV21-1 is termed a pseudogene. CDR3 length equals 15 residues.

The chain employs TRBV11-3 and TRBJ2-1; 7 bases fit TRBD2. Unmatched junction bases numbered 5, after V lost 2 bases and J lost 4 bases. Per the germline V gene, CDR1 is SGHNT and CDR2 is YENEEA. This CDR3 spans 15 amino acids. In nucleotides, the CDR3 is TGTGCCAGCAGCTTAAGAGGCGGGAGTTACAATGAGCAGTTCTTC. The encoded protein is CASSLRGGSYNEQFF.

There are a few counts of this clone. The chain links TRBV7-2 to TRBJ2-3; D remains ambiguous. Trimming took off 4 bases at V and 2 bases at J, with 4 bases between the two ends. This CDR3 is built from 12 residues. Germline-derived CDR1 and CDR2 are SGHTA and FQGNSA. CDR3 DNA sequence: TGTGCCAGCAGCTCGGTCACAGATACGCAGTATTTT. This gives the protein CASSSVTDTQYF.

The chain recombines TRBV6-5 with TRBJ1-5; 7 bases match TRBD1. The CDR3 covers 15 residues. The J segment lost 6 bases and the V segment lost 0 bases, leaving 5 bases of the junction unmatched. CDR1 and CDR2 (germline): MNHEY, SVGAGI. CDR3 residues: CASSYSRQGGQPQHF. For the CDR3, the DNA is TGTGCCAGCAGTTACTCGAGGCAGGGGGGTCAGCCCCAGCATTTT.

The chain combines TRBV4-1 with TRBJ2-2, with 7 bases aligning to TRBD2. This CDR3 spans 17 amino acids. With 4 bases clipped from V and 1 base from J, the junction kept 9 bases outside the gene matches. Germline V gives CDR1 MGHRA, CDR2 YSYEKL. CDR3 loop: CASSPGRASGNTGELFF. In DNA, the CDR3 is TGCGCCAGCAGCCCCGGACGAGCTAGCGGGAACACCGGGGAGCTGTTTTTT.

About this clone itself: The same CDR3 also results from other DNA sequences found in this sample. J is TRBJ2-5 and V is TRBV7-3; possible D gene TRBD2, 5 bases. The CDR3 consists of 13 residues. Germline values: CDR1 SGHTA, CDR2 FQGTGA. V gave up 2 bases and J gave up 2 bases, with 6 bases separating them. CDR3 DNA: TGTGCCAGCAGCTTAGAGCGGCAAGAGACCCAGTACTTC. This encodes CASSLERQETQYF.

J is TRBJ1-2 and V is TRBV30; no clear D. The germline V and J ends were trimmed by 0 bases and 10 bases, with 15 bases remaining between them. From germline, CDR1 is GTSNPN and CDR2 SVGIG (reference sequence). The CDR3 length is 13 residues. This chain's CDR3 is CAWSVYPRSVYTF. The CDR3 nucleotides read TGTGCCTGGAGTGTATACCCACGGAGCGTCTACACCTTC.

The chain employs TRBV19 and TRBJ1-2, with TRBD1 matching 7 bases. This CDR3 spans 14 amino acids. Germline assignment: CDR1 LNHDA and CDR2 SQIVND (reference sequence). V dropped 5 bases and J dropped 4; count of bases not matched to a gene: 7. The CDR3 nucleotides are TGTGCCAGTAGTCTCGGGGGACAGTTCTATGGCTACACCTTC. It yields the protein CASSLGGQFYGYTF.

The chain couples TRBV9 to TRBJ1-2; D remains unclear. V lost 1 base and J 0 bases, leaving 13 bases between the germline ends. The V gene's germline CDR1 is SGDLS and CDR2 YYNGEE. This CDR3 region has 16 residues. CDR3 DNA: TGTGCCAGCAGCGTATGGTCAGGCTCAACTAACTATGGCTACACCTTC. It translates to CASSVWSGSTNYGYTF.